Below, 8 T cell receptor beta chains from the same sample are listed, as sequenced in a study of T cell clonality in common variable immunodeficiency. Broader study findings: Common variable immunodeficiency TCR beta sequences reportedly had fewer deletions and N-nucleotide insertions.

The repertoire was sequenced with immunoSEQ multiplex PCR; TCRdb's copy has only in-frame clones and lacks some. The sample is made up of tens of thousands of clones, none counted only once. Their antigens remain unidentified. Sequenced material: peripheral blood mononuclear cells. These TCRs come from a human donor with common variable immunodeficiency.

This clone was observed at least ten times. Sequencing ends 3 residues short of the CDR3 end; the germline J gene provides the rest. The V and J genes are TRBV7-8 and TRBJ2-3; D unclear. V gave up 2 bases and J gave up 0 bases, with 3 bases separating them. Germline CDR1 SGHVS, CDR2 FQNEAQ. The CDR3 is 13 residues long. The CDR3 loop reads CASSLQSTDTQYF. Partial CDR3 DNA: TGTGCCAGCAGCTTACAGAGCACAGATACG.

This clone came up many times. The sequenced fragment ends 3 residues before the CDR3 boundary, so the rest is inferred from the germline J gene. The gene calls are TRBV5-6 and TRBJ2-7, with a possible D match to TRBD1 (6 bases). This CDR3 has 13 amino acids. Trimming shortened V by 4 bases and J by 4 bases, and 12 bases separated the two germline ends. Per germline, CDR1 SGHDT and CDR2 YYEEEE. The CDR3 protein is CASSKTGYYEQYF. CDR3 DNA (partial): TGTGCCAGCAGCAAGACAGGTTATTACGAG.

Worth noting for this clone: The read terminates 3 residues ahead of where the CDR3 ends, so the germline J gene completes it. The J gene is TRBJ2-5, the V gene TRBV7-9; 7 bases match TRBD2. The CDR3 is made up of 12 amino acids. CDR1 and CDR2 from the germline V gene are SEHNR and FQNEAQ (reference sequence). V shed 6 bases and J 4 bases; nucleotides not matched to a gene: 2. Partial CDR3 DNA: TGTGCCAGCAGGACGGGGGGAGAGACC. This sequence encodes CASRTGGET. The full CDR3 reads CASRTGGETQYF.

Comment on this clone: The read falls 3 residues short of the CDR3 end, and the missing part is taken from the germline J gene. This sequence joins TRBV29-1 and TRBJ1-6; 8 bases match TRBD1. The V segment lost 6 bases and the J segment 9 bases; nucleotides outside the gene matches: 7. The CDR3 length is 13 residues. The germline gives CDR1 SQVTM, CDR2 ANQGSEA. Incomplete CDR3 DNA: TGCAGCGTCCAGACAGGGGAAGGTTCACCC. Translating it yields CSVQTGEGSP. The entire CDR3 sequence reads CSVQTGEGSPLHF.

On this clone: The observed sequence ends 3 residues before the CDR3 terminus, with the missing tail filled in from the germline J gene. The gene calls are TRBV20-1 and TRBJ2-5; tentatively, D is TRBD2 (6 bases). The CDR3 totals 14 residues. Per germline, CDR1 DFQATT and CDR2 SNEGSKA (reference sequence). Trimming removed 3 bases from V and 5 bases from J, with 16 bases in between. This chain's CDR3 is CSARRVGTRETQYF. The covered CDR3 bases are TGCAGTGCTAGGAGGGTTGGGACTCGGGAGACC.

This clone has only a few counts. The DNA ends 3 residues before the CDR3 does, and the rest of the CDR3 is filled in from the germline J gene. The rearrangement joins TRBV19 to TRBJ1-2, with a possible D match to TRBD1 (5 bases). In germline, CDR1 is LNHDA, CDR2 SQIVND (reference sequence). The V and J ends lost 5 bases and 4 bases respectively, with 23 bases between them. The CDR3 runs 17 residues. Incomplete CDR3 DNA: TGTGCCAGTAGTGCCCGAAATCAGGGCTACAGGTCCTATGGC. Residues: CASSARNQGYRSYG. The CDR3, in full, reads CASSARNQGYRSYGYTF.

This clone was observed at least ten times. CDR3 protein: CASSLMSPRETQYF. CDR3 DNA, as far as it was read: TGCGCCAGCAGCTTGATGAGCCCTCGGGAGACC. This chain joins TRBV5-1 and TRBJ2-5; unclear D gene. With the read ending 3 residues before the CDR3 end, the germline J gene is used to fill in that end. The V gene lost 1 base and the J gene lost 5 bases, with 12 bases spanning the gap. The CDR3 length is 14 residues. CDR1 and CDR2 (germline): SGHRS, YFSETQ.

This clone was seen a few times. The read ends 3 residues before the CDR3 terminus; that terminus is restored from the germline J gene. V gene TRBV10-3 combines with J gene TRBJ2-7; 9 nucleotides align to TRBD1. V shed 3 bases, J shed 5 bases, and the junction held 11 bases outside the gene matches. CDR3 size: 16 residues. Germline V gene lookup returns CDR1 ENHRY and CDR2 SYGVKD. The CDR3 is CAISDPSGQGNNEQYF. CDR3 DNA, as far as it was read: TGTGCCATCAGTGACCCCTCCGGACAGGGGAACAACGAG.